This TCR beta chain came from a study of blood T cell repertoires in COVID-19. Study as a whole: Whether acute or convalescent, the COVID-19 samples came from the United States, Italy and Spain. T cells, B-cell-depleted T cells, or PBMCs provided the cDNA or gDNA that served as material.

Per the original methods: Estimates of nucleated cell counts were drawn from the amplification of reference gene primers. Assay used: immunoSEQ multiplex PCR; TCRdb lists only in-frame clones, some missing. V and J calls and clone size are copied from that table; D and trimming were computed from the DNA. The data show approximately 160,000 clones, over 60% seen once. The CDR3 extends over 13 amino acids. V lost 6 bases to trimming and J lost 6 bases, with 11 bases between them. This chain uses TRBV12-3 or TRBV12-4 with TRBJ2-2; D call uncertain. This TCR derives from a woman of 80 years or more with acute or convalescent COVID-19. Sequenced sample: peripheral blood. CDR3 region: CASSPTSPGELFF. CDR3 in DNA: TGTGCCAGCAGCCCGACTTCTCCCGGGGAGCTGTTTTTT.